Sequencing of this T cell receptor beta chain was carried out in a study of cytotoxic CD8 clonotypes in ibrutinib-treated CLL. For the study at large: Partial response was seen in approximately 24 patients and complete response in 2; after median 68 months, roughly 14 stayed remitted, around 12 progressed. Following treatment for a median roughly 12 months, range 6 to 36, response samples were then taken. Study results and limitations: Rising at ibrutinib response, clonality subsequently fell back toward baseline at progression.

Trimming shortened V by 4 bases and J by 1 base, and 7 bases separated the two germline ends. This CDR3 has 13 amino acids. Germline CDR1 SNHLY, CDR2 FYNNEI. Method: immunoSEQ multiplex PCR; TCRdb's copy keeps in-frame clones and lacks some. Among about 50,000 clones listed, 50% to 65% were seen once. This clone was found a few times. Its antigen is unidentified. This TCR was recovered from a human donor with chronic lymphocytic leukemia. Sample: PBMCs, taken at disease progression, from a patient treated with ibrutinib. The J gene is TRBJ1-1, the V gene TRBV2; D remains unclear. Here the CDR3 reads CASSVARNTEAFF. CDR3 in DNA: TGTGCCAGCAGTGTAGCGAGGAACACTGAAGCTTTCTTT.